The 13 T cell receptor beta chains listed next were all sequenced from one sample in a study of early T cells in non-severe SARS-CoV-2 infection. TCRdb reprocessed the 5' RACE reads via MiXCR and lists one record per CDR3 protein. The table shows about 50,000 distinct CDR3 sequences, with over 13% occurring only once. The source was whole blood, collected at baseline. The receptors were gathered from an adult who was a healthcare worker with PCR-confirmed SARS-CoV-2 infection or an uninfected control (not recorded which).

This clonotype was picked up a small number of times. This chain uses TRBV11-3 with TRBJ2-3; the match to TRBD1 covers 9 bases. The CDR3 has 17 residues. J lost 2 bases, V lost 1 base, and 7 bases had no gene match. Germline-derived CDR1 and CDR2 are SGHNT and YENEEA. CDR3 bases: TGTGCCAGCAGCTTAGGCTCGGGACAGGGCCCCACAGATACGCAGTATTTT. Its translation: CASSLGSGQGPTDTQYF.

V is TRBV20-1 and J is TRBJ2-5; D is ambiguous. V was shortened by 7 bases and J by 0 bases, with 6 bases between the two germline ends. Germline V gene sequence: CDR1 DFQATT, CDR2 SNEGSKA (reference sequence). This CDR3 has 11 amino acids. In DNA form, the CDR3 reads TGCAGTGAAGAGTACCAAGAGACCCAGTACTTC. The encoded protein is CSEEYQETQYF.

The chain carries TRBV6-2 or TRBV6-3 and TRBJ2-5; TRBD2 matches 8 bases. Unmatched junction bases numbered 4, after V lost 5 bases and J lost 5 bases. The CDR3 runs to 13 residues. Germline CDR1 is MNHEY and CDR2 is SVGEGT. CDR3 region: CASSEREQETQYF. In DNA form, the CDR3 reads TGTGCCAGCAGTGAGCGGGAGCAGGAGACCCAGTACTTC.

Only a few counts were recorded for this clonotype. This chain uses TRBV29-1 with TRBJ2-7; 7 bases agree with TRBD1. Per germline, CDR1 SQVTM and CDR2 ANQGSEA. The CDR3 length is 14 residues. J lost 1 base, V lost 0 bases, and 3 bases had no gene match. The CDR3 spells CSVEDQGDSYEQYF. CDR3 bases: TGCAGCGTTGAAGATCAGGGGGATTCCTACGAGCAGTACTTC.

In this sample, this clonotype turned up many times. The V and J genes are TRBV4-2 and TRBJ1-5; D not resolved. The CDR3 sequence is 14 residues long. Germline CDR1 is LGHNA and CDR2 is YNFKEQ. V lost 0 bases to trimming and J lost 6 bases, with 9 bases between them. CDR3 loop: CASSQDLGGQPQHF. DNA for the CDR3: TGTGCCAGCAGCCAAGATTTGGGAGGTCAGCCCCAGCATTTT.

This clonotype has a handful of counts. The chain uses TRBV7-8 and TRBJ1-5, with D hard to call. Germline CDR1 is SGHVS and CDR2 is FQNEAQ. CDR3 length: 15 residues. V lost 3 bases and J lost 0, with 9 bases in between. CDR3 nucleotide sequence: TGTGCCAGCAGCTTGGTACAGAATAGCAATCAGCCCCAGCATTTT. Protein sequence: CASSLVQNSNQPQHF.

This clonotype was observed a few times. The V call is TRBV29-1, the J call TRBJ1-1; TRBD1 is a possible D gene (5 bases). From germline, CDR1 is SQVTM and CDR2 ANQGSEA. CDR3 length equals 14 residues. Trimming stripped 4 bases from V and 6 bases from J, with 18 bases between. The CDR3 sequence: CSVVGLGDQPEAFF. DNA of the CDR3: TGCAGCGTTGTTGGGTTGGGGGACCAGCCTGAAGCTTTCTTT. Supplemented by reference TRBV29-1 and TRBJ1-1, the full variable domain reads SAVISQKPSRDICQRGTSLTIQCQVDSQVTMMFWYRQQPGQSLTLIATANQGSEATYESGFVIDKFPISRPNLTFSTLTVSNMSPEDSSIYLCSVVGLGDQPEAFFGQGTRLTVV.

This clonotype was counted only a few times. The rearrangement uses TRBV25-1 and TRBJ2-7; the D is unclear. V lost 0 bases, J lost 2 bases, and 8 bases lay in between. The germline CDR1 and CDR2 sequences are MGHDK and SYGVNS. CDR3 length equals 14 residues. The CDR3 loop reads CASSEYAVPYEQYF. CDR3 bases: TGTGCCAGCAGTGAATACGCGGTACCCTACGAGCAGTACTTC.

The genes are TRBV27 and TRBJ2-1, with D perhaps TRBD2 (6 bases). The CDR3 length is 18 residues. Per germline, CDR1 MNHEY and CDR2 SMNVEV (reference sequence). The V and J ends lost 3 bases and 7 bases respectively, with 25 bases between them. In DNA form, the CDR3 reads TGTGCCAGCAGTTTGAATGATTTTTGGGGAGGTCTTGGGAATGAGCAGTTCTTC. Translated, it gives CASSLNDFWGGLGNEQFF.

This clonotype was seen ten or more times. The J gene is TRBJ1-1, the V gene TRBV30; D ambiguous. The germline V and J ends were trimmed by 1 base and 2 bases, with 5 bases remaining between them. CDR1 and CDR2 (germline): GTSNPN, SVGIG (reference sequence). The CDR3 loop spans 12 amino acids. The CDR3 is CAWSAPNTEAFF. The CDR3 DNA sequence: TGTGCCTGGAGTGCCCCAAACACTGAAGCTTTCTTT.

This clonotype was detected many times. V gene TRBV2 combines with J gene TRBJ2-5; 7 bases agree with TRBD1. There are 15 residues in the CDR3. Trimming cost V 4 bases and J 1 base; bases outside gene matches: 6. Germline-derived CDR1 and CDR2 are SNHLY and FYNNEI. CDR3 nucleotides: TGTGCCAGCAGTGGACGACGACAGGGCCAAGAGACCCAGTACTTC. Translating gives CASSGRRQGQETQYF.

The chain is built from TRBV18 and TRBJ2-7; D is possibly TRBD2 (7 bases). The germline CDR1 and CDR2 sequences are KGHSH and LQKENI. With 3 bases removed from V and 2 bases from J, the gap between germline ends came to 14 bases. This CDR3 contains 15 residues. The chain's CDR3 is CASSPLEGGAYEQYF. CDR3 DNA: TGTGCCAGCTCACCGCTAGAGGGGGGGGCCTACGAGCAGTACTTC.

This clonotype is judged large. The chain carries TRBV9 and TRBJ2-2; D unclear. This CDR3 contains 17 residues. V lost 2 bases, J lost 0 bases, and 14 bases lay in between. CDR1 is SGDLS, CDR2 YYNGEE, per germline. The CDR3 reads CASSVYPLITNTGELFF. The CDR3 DNA reads as TGTGCCAGCAGCGTTTATCCCCTAATCACGAACACCGGGGAGCTGTTTTTT.